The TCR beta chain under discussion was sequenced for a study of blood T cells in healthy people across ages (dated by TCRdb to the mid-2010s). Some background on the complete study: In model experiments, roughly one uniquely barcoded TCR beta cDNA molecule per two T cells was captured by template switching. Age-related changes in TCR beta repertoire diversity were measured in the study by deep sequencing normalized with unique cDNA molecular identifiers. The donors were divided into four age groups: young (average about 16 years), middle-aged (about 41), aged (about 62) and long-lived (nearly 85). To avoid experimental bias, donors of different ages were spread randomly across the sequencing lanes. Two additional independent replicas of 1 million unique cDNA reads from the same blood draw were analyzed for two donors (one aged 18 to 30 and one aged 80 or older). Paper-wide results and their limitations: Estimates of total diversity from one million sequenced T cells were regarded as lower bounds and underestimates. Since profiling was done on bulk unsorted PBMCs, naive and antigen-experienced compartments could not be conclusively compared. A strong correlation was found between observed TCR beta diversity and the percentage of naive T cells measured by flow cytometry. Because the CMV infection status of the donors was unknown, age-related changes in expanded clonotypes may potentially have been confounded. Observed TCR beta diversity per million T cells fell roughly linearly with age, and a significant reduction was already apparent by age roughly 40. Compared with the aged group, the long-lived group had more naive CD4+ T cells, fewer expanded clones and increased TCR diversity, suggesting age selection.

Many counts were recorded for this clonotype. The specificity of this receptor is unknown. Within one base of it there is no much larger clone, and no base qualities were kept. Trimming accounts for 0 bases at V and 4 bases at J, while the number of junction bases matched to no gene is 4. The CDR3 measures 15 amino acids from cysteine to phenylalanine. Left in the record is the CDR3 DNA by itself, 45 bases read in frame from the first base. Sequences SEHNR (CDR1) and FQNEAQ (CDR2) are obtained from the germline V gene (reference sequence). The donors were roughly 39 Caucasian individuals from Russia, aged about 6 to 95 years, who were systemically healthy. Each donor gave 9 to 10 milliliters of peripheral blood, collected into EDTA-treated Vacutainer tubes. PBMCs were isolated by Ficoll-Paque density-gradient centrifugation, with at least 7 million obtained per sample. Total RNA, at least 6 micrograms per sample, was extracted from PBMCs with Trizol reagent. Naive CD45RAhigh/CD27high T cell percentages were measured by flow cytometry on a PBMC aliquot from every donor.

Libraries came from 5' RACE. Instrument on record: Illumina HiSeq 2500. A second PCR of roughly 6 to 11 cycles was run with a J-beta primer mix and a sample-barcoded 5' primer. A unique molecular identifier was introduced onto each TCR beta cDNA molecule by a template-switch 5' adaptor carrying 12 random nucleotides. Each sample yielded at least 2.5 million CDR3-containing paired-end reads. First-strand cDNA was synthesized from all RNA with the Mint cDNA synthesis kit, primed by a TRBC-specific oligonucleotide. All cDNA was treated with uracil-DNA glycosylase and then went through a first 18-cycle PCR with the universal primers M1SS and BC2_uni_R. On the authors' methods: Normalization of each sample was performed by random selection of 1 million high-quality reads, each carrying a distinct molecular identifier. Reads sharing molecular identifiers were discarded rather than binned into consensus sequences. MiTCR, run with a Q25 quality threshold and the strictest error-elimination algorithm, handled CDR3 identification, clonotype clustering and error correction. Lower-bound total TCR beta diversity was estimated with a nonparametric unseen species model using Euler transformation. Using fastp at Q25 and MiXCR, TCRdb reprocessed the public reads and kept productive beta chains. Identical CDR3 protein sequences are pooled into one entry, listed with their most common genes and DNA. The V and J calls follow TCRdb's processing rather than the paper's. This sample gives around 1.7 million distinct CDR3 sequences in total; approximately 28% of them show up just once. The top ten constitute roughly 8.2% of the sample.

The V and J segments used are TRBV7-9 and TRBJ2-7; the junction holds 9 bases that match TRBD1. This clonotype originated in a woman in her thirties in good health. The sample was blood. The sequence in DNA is TGTGCCAGCAGCTTAGCAAACAGGGGGCGTTACGAGCAGTACTTC. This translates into CASSLANRGRYEQYF.